Below, 14 T cell receptor beta chains from the same sample are listed, as sequenced in a study of Ad26.COV2.S vaccination and SARS-CoV-2 variants (dated by TCRdb to about 2021). To prepare the library, the immunoSEQ multiplex PCR assay was applied. TCRdb holds this immuneACCESS table with in-frame rearrangements only. Some clones are missing; in checked studies, unresolved V genes explain under half, and the rest has no known cause. This sample gives approximately 150,000 clones in total; more than 80% of them show up just once. Of the sample, 5% falls within the top ten clones. This specimen's time point label, per the study, means: individuals recovered from natural SARS-CoV-2 infection. Sequences were derived from peripheral blood, sampled after recovery from COVID-19. These receptors all stem from a human donor who had recovered from COVID-19.

The chain has TRBV5-1 and TRBJ2-3; 8 bases align to TRBD1. Germline CDR1 is SGHRS and CDR2 is YFSETQ. The V gene end was trimmed by 2 bases and the J gene end by 0 bases; junction bases not matched to a gene: 2. The length of the CDR3 is 15 residues. CDR3 DNA sequence: TGCGCCAGCAGCTTCCGGGACAGGAGCACAGATACGCAGTATTTT. The encoded protein is CASSFRDRSTDTQYF.

The chain links TRBV6-1 to TRBJ2-7, with D possibly TRBD1 on 6 matching bases. V was pared by 1 base and J by 0 bases, with 10 bases between. CDR1 is MNHNS and CDR2 is SASEGT in the germline V gene. The CDR3 has 15 amino acids. The chain's CDR3 is CASSEGQASSYEQYF. CDR3 nucleotide sequence: TGTGCCAGCAGTGAAGGACAGGCGAGCTCCTACGAGCAGTACTTC.

The rearrangement links TRBV27 to TRBJ2-7; TRBD1 aligns across 9 bases. The CDR3 runs 16 residues. V shed 1 base, J shed 7 bases, and the junction held 11 bases outside the gene matches. Germline CDR1 reads MNHEY; CDR2 reads SMNVEV (reference sequence). The CDR3 protein is CASSLYGTGNVREQYF. Written as DNA, the CDR3 is TGTGCCAGCAGTTTATATGGGACAGGGAATGTTCGGGAGCAGTACTTC.

The V call is TRBV5-6, the J call TRBJ2-3, with 9 bases matching TRBD2. The CDR3 consists of 15 residues. Germline values: CDR1 SGHDT, CDR2 YYEEEE. Losses at the gene ends were 0 bases for V and 5 bases for J; bases not matched to a gene: 4. The DNA for the CDR3 is TGTGCCAGCAGCTTGGGCGGGGGGGCCGAAGATACGCAGTATTTT. Its protein product is CASSLGGGAEDTQYF.

A single count supports this clone. The chain is built from TRBV5-1 and TRBJ2-1, with 10 nucleotides matching TRBD2. The germline CDR1 and CDR2 sequences are SGHRS and YFSETQ. Losses at the gene ends were 2 bases for V and 6 bases for J; bases not matched to a gene: 5. The CDR3 length is 15 residues. The CDR3 region is CASSFLAGASNEQFF. The CDR3 nucleotides read TGCGCCAGCAGCTTTCTAGCGGGGGCTTCCAATGAGCAGTTCTTC.

The chain employs TRBV4-2 and TRBJ1-4; D gene unclear. The ends were cut back, 4 bases at V and 5 bases at J, with 17 bases in the middle. The V gene's germline CDR1 is LGHNA and CDR2 YNFKEQ. CDR3 length: 16 residues. CDR3 sequence (DNA): TGTGCCAGCAGCCCCCTCCCGGCAGGAGTCAATGAAAAACTGTTTTTT. Residues: CASSPLPAGVNEKLFF.

The chain links TRBV12-2 to TRBJ1-5. TRBV12-2 is recorded as a pseudogene. There are 8 residues in the CDR3. In DNA form, the CDR3 reads TGTCCGTTAACGCCCCAGCATTTT. Translation gives CPLTPQHF.

This clone showed up just once. The V gene is TRBV7-8, the J gene TRBJ1-2; D uncertain. This CDR3 has 13 amino acids. V was trimmed by 3 bases and J by 7 bases, leaving 12 bases between them. Looked up from germline, CDR1 is SGHVS and CDR2 is FQNEAQ. The CDR3 DNA reads as TGTGCCAGCAGCTTTGACTCCCGTCCTGGCTACACCTTC. Amino acid sequence: CASSFDSRPGYTF.

About this clone itself: The junction does not match germline at one end; this may be a read error. The chain carries TRBV6-5 and TRBJ2-7; D may be TRBD2 (5 bases). The CDR3 consists of 12 residues. Germline loops: CDR1 MNHEY, CDR2 SVGAGI. The CDR3 nucleotides are TGTGCCAGCAGTTACTCAGGACGGGGAGAGGACTTC. It encodes CASSYSGRGEDF.

CDR3 amino acids: CASSLVPDTQYF. Here the CDR3 DNA reads TGCGCCAGCAGCTTGGTTCCAGATACGCAGTATTTT. The J gene is TRBJ2-3, the V gene TRBV5-1; D unresolved. The V gene lost 0 bases and the J gene lost 4 bases, with 3 bases spanning the gap. The CDR3 runs to 12 residues. Germline V lookup: CDR1 SGHRS, CDR2 YFSETQ. Based on the CDR3 plus reference TRBV5-1 and TRBJ2-3, the full variable domain is KAGVTQTPRYLIKTRGQQVTLSCSPISGHRSVSWYQQTPGQGLQFLFEYFSETQRNKGNFPGRFSGRQFSNSRSEMNVSTLELGDSALYLCASSLVPDTQYFGPGTRLTVL.

The chain couples TRBV3-1 (or the pseudogene TRBV3-2) to TRBJ1-3; no clear D gene. Looked up from germline, CDR1 is LGHDT and CDR2 is YNNKEL (reference sequence). V shed 1 base and J shed 4 bases, with 14 bases lying between them. This CDR3 has 16 residues. The DNA of the CDR3 is TGTGCCAGCAGCCAAGGTTACCGGGGAGTCGGAAACACCATATATTTT. Amino acids: CASSQGYRGVGNTIYF.

The chain has TRBV6-1 and TRBJ1-6, with D tentatively TRBD1 (5 bases). This CDR3 spans 15 amino acids. CDR1 is MNHNS and CDR2 is SASEGT in the germline V gene. The ends were cut back, 2 bases at V and 7 bases at J, with 12 bases in the middle. The CDR3 reads CASSESGQGNSPLHF. In nucleotides, the CDR3 is TGTGCCAGCAGTGAATCTGGTCAGGGAAATTCACCCCTCCACTTT.

V and J are TRBV9 and TRBJ2-7; 8 nucleotides align to TRBD2. There are 14 residues in the CDR3. The V gene's germline CDR1 is SGDLS and CDR2 YYNGEE. J was trimmed by 3 bases and V by 3 bases; bases with no gene match: 5. The CDR3 sequence is CASSGGTRNYEQYF. CDR3 bases: TGTGCCAGCAGCGGGGGGACTAGAAACTACGAGCAGTACTTC.

The V call is TRBV5-8, the J call TRBJ1-5, with D perhaps matching TRBD1 (6 bases). The CDR3 has 13 amino acids. Trimming shortened V by 5 bases and J by 3 bases, and 9 bases separated the two germline ends. Germline CDR1 and CDR2: SGHTS and YDEGEE. The CDR3 is CASSRDINQPQHF. The CDR3 DNA follows: TGTGCCAGCAGTCGGGACATCAATCAGCCCCAGCATTTT. Based on the CDR3 plus reference TRBV5-8 and TRBJ1-5, the full variable domain is EAGVTQSPTHLIKTRGQQATLRCSPISGHTSVYWYQQALGLGLQFLLWYDEGEERNRGNFPPRFSGRQFPNYSSELNVNALELEDSALYLCASSRDINQPQHFGDGTRLSIL.